A single sample is the source of the 5 T cell receptor beta chains below, sequenced in a study of shared clonotypes between healthy human individuals. Measured with immunoSEQ multiplex PCR; TCRdb has only the in-frame clones, and not every one. Of some 1.4 million clones detected, roughly 95% appear once; the ten largest clones hold 1% to 1.5%. Material: naive CD4+ T cells sorted from blood. Subset given: CD45RA+ positively selected. These receptors were obtained from a man aged 30 to 39 in good health.

The rearrangement links TRBV6-1 to TRBJ2-7, with TRBD1 as a possible D gene (6 bases). The germline V gene encodes CDR1 MNHNS and CDR2 SASEGT. The V and J ends lost 6 bases and 3 bases respectively, with 12 bases between them. The CDR3 spans 13 residues. The CDR3 DNA is TGTGCCAGCAGGGCGAACAGGGACTACGAGCAGTACTTC. Translation: CASRANRDYEQYF.

The chain combines TRBV28 with TRBJ1-1, with 7 bases aligning to TRBD1. Trimming cost V 10 bases and J 1 base; bases outside gene matches: 3. Germline V gene sequence: CDR1 MDHEN, CDR2 SYDVKM. The CDR3 is 12 amino acids. In DNA form, the CDR3 reads TGTGCCATCGAGGGGGCGAACACTGAAGCTTTCTTT. This gives the protein CAIEGANTEAFF.

In its sample, this clone was seen once. The CDR3 protein is CASSLDRAEAFF. Here the CDR3 DNA reads TGTGCCAGCAGCTTAGATCGAGCGGAAGCTTTCTTT. This chain links TRBV7-8 with TRBJ1-1, with unresolved D. Germline V gene sequence: CDR1 SGHVS, CDR2 FQNEAQ. The CDR3 sequence is 12 residues long. The V gene lost 1 base and the J gene lost 8 bases, with 8 bases spanning the gap.

V is TRBV28 and J is TRBJ2-7; D is unresolved. Trimming stripped 3 bases from V and 5 bases from J, with 17 bases between. Germline values: CDR1 MDHEN, CDR2 SYDVKM. The CDR3 length is 15 residues. The CDR3 DNA follows: TGTGCCAGCAGTTTCAGACATCATTTCCAAAACGAGCAGTACTTC. It is translated as CASSFRHHFQNEQYF.

The genes are TRBV28 and TRBJ2-1; D may match TRBD1 or TRBD2 (5 bases each). The CDR3 runs to 14 residues. The germline V and J ends were trimmed by 11 bases and 4 bases, with 18 bases remaining between them. CDR1 MDHEN and CDR2 SYDVKM come from the germline V gene. The CDR3 reads CALRQPGPYNEQFF. For the CDR3, the DNA is TGTGCCCTCCGTCAACCGGGGCCTTACAATGAGCAGTTCTTC.